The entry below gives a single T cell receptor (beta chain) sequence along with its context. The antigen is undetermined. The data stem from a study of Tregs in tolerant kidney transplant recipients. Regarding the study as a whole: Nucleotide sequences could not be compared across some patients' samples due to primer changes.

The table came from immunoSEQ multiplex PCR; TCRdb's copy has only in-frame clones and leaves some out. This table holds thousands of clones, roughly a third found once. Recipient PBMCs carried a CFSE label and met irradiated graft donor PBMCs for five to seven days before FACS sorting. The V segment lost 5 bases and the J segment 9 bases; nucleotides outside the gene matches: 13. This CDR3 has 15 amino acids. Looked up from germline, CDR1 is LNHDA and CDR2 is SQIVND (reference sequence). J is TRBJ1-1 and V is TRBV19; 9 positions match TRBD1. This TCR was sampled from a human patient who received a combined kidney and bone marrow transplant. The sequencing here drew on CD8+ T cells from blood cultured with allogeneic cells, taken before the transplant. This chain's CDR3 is CASSPLGSGQGQAFF. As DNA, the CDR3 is TGTGCCAGTAGTCCATTGGGATCGGGACAGGGACAAGCTTTCTTT.